A selection of T cell receptor beta chains follows, all from one sample in a study of Ad26.COV2.S vaccination and SARS-CoV-2 variants. The repertoire was sequenced with immunoSEQ multiplex PCR; TCRdb's copy has only in-frame clones and lacks some. The sample contains about 350,000 clones, approximately 86% of which appear only once. The sample in question was peripheral blood, obtained in a trial of Ad26.COV2.S vaccine versus placebo. The receptors were sampled from a person between 18 and 65 years old who received the Ad26.COV2.S COVID-19 vaccine or a placebo. Each CDR3 is given with its conserved first and last residue. Fields, in order: J gene, V gene, D gene, clone size, CDR3 DNA, CDR3 protein. D genes are given only for firm matches. Clone size, where shown, is once, few, many, or a class for clones that have expanded.

TRBJ2-5	TRBV9	-	-	TGTGCCAGCAGCGTTGGTACACGGGGTGGGGAGACCCAGTACTTC	CASSVGTRGGETQYF
TRBJ2-3	TRBV10-2	-	-	TGCGCCAGCAGTGAGGGGCGGGCCCGCACAGATACGCAGTATTTT	CASSEGRARTDTQYF
TRBJ1-5	TRBV7-9	-	-	TGTGCCAGCAGCCCAGGACCCTATAGCAATCAGCCCCAGCATTTT	CASSPGPYSNQPQHF
TRBJ2-1	TRBV28	-	-	TGTGCCAGCACCCGCGAACCTAACAATGAGCAGTTCTTC	CASTREPNNEQFF
TRBJ1-1	TRBV6-2/TRBV6-3	-	-	TGTGCCAGCAGTTACTTCGGCAGGGCAAACACTGAAGCTTTCTTT	CASSYFGRANTEAFF
TRBJ1-1	TRBV7-9	-	-	TGTGCCAGCGCTAGACAGGAGATGAACACTGAAGCTTTCTTT	CASARQEMNTEAFF
TRBJ2-5	TRBV4-1	TRBD2	-	TGCGCCAGCGGGGGACTAGCCACAAACCAAGAGACCCAGTACTTC	CASGGLATNQETQYF
TRBJ1-4	TRBV29-1	-	few	TGCAGCGCGAGCCCACCCGTTGGGGGGCCAAGGGAAAAACTGTTTTTT	CSASPPVGGPREKLFF
TRBJ1-1	TRBV18	-	-	TGTGCCAGCTCACCACCGTATCAGGGGCAAGGCACTGAAGCTTTCTTT	CASSPPYQGQGTEAFF
TRBJ2-3	TRBV27	TRBD1	-	TGTGCCAGCAGTTCTTTTATGGACGGGACAGGGCGAGCAGATACGCAGTATTTT	CASSSFMDGTGRADTQYF
TRBJ2-6	TRBV29-1	-	-	TGCAGCGTTGAAGGAGGGGGGTCTGGGGCCAACGTCCTGACTTTC	CSVEGGGSGANVLTF
TRBJ1-1	TRBV27	TRBD1	-	TGTGCCAGCAGTCCAGGGGGCTGGTCTGAAGCTTTCTTT	CASSPGGWSEAFF
TRBJ1-3	TRBV6-1	-	-	TGTGCCAGCAGTGAAGACTCTCGAAACACCATATATTTT	CASSEDSRNTIYF
TRBJ2-2	TRBV19	TRBD1	-	TGTGCCAGTAGTCCGAGAGCCGGGACAGTGAACACCGGGGAGCTGTTTTTT	CASSPRAGTVNTGELFF
TRBJ1-1	TRBV10-3	-	-	TGTGCCATCAGTGAGTCGGGATTGATGACTGAAGCTTTCTTT	CAISESGLMTEAFF
TRBJ1-6	TRBV10-1	-	-	TGCGCCAGCAGTGTGGCGGGATCACCCCTCCACTTT	CASSVAGSPLHF
TRBJ2-7	TRBV25-1	-	-	TGTGCCAGCAGCACCCTAGGATGGGCCGACGAGCAGTACTTC	CASSTLGWADEQYF
TRBJ2-5	TRBV7-2	TRBD2	-	TGTGCCAGCAGCTACCTGGCGGGAGGGGGAGAGACCCAGTACTTC	CASSYLAGGGETQYF
TRBJ1-6	TRBV6-6	TRBD1	-	TGTGCCAGCAGTTACTCGACAGGGCCCAATAATTCACCCCTCCACTTT	CASSYSTGPNNSPLHF
TRBJ1-4	TRBV28	TRBD1	-	TGTGCCAGCAGTAAGACAGGGAGTCAAAAACTGTTTTTT	CASSKTGSQKLFF
TRBJ1-4	TRBV7-2	-	-	TGTGCCAGCAGCTTGGAGGTTTATGAAAAACTGTTTTTT	CASSLEVYEKLFF
TRBJ2-1	TRBV5-1	TRBD1	few	TGCGCCAGCATGCGGGACAGGCTAGCCACATTCAATGAGCAGTTCTTC	CASMRDRLATFNEQFF
TRBJ1-1	TRBV19	-	-	TGTGCCAGTAGTAGAACACAGAGGGACACTGAAGCTTTCTTT	CASSRTQRDTEAFF
TRBJ2-7	TRBV4-2	TRBD2	-	TGTGCCAGCAGCCAAGAGGAGCGGGGGCTCTACGAGCAGTACTTC	CASSQEERGLYEQYF
TRBJ2-7	TRBV27	-	-	TGTGCCAGCAGGGTGGGGCTCCTCTACGAGCAGTACTTC	CASRVGLLYEQYF
TRBJ2-2	TRBV25-1	-	-	TGTGCCAGCAGTTCCCGAACCGTTTCAAGAACCGGGGAGCTGTTTTTT	CASSSRTVSRTGELFF
TRBJ1-1	TRBV2	-	-	TGTGCCAGCAGTGAACGCTTCGGGAACACTGAAGCTTTCTTT	CASSERFGNTEAFF